These 8 T cell receptor beta chains originate from one sample sequenced in a study of control samples from healthy donors and cancer patients. The assay was immunoSEQ multiplex PCR, and TCRdb's table has in-frame clones only and misses some. The repertoire holds approximately 120,000 clones, 87% seen once, with around 1.8% in the top ten. The sequencing sample was made of blood. The source is a man aged 18 to 30 in good health.

This clone has a handful of counts. The genes are TRBV5-1 and TRBJ1-2, with 9 bases matching TRBD1. The CDR3 covers 20 residues. V dropped 4 bases and J dropped 0; count of bases not matched to a gene: 19. In germline, CDR1 is SGHRS, CDR2 YFSETQ. The CDR3 sequence is CASSVGWDRVSPLPNYGYTF. In DNA, the CDR3 is TGCGCCAGCAGCGTCGGGTGGGACAGGGTGTCCCCATTGCCTAACTATGGCTACACCTTC.

This sequence joins TRBV5-1 and TRBJ1-1; tentatively, D is TRBD1 (6 bases). CDR3 size: 14 residues. Germline lookup yields CDR1 SGHRS and CDR2 YFSETQ. V was clipped by 3 bases and J by 5 bases, with 14 bases between them. The CDR3 reads CASSWGTKGTEAFF. In DNA, the CDR3 is TGCGCCAGCAGCTGGGGGACAAAAGGGACTGAAGCTTTCTTT.

The table lists this clone with a count of one. The chain is built from TRBV15 and TRBJ2-7, with D possibly matching TRBD2 (7 bases). Germline loops: CDR1 LNHNV, CDR2 YYDKDF (reference sequence). Trimming took off 2 bases at V and 2 bases at J, with 16 bases between the two ends. There are 16 residues in the CDR3. CDR3 nucleotides: TGTGCCACCAGCAGATCGGGGGGCTCGAACACCTACGAGCAGTACTTC. It is translated as CATSRSGGSNTYEQYF.

This chain connects TRBV5-6 to TRBJ1-2; D might be TRBD1 (5 bases). Trimming removed 4 bases at V and 6 bases at J, with 16 bases between. The CDR3 spans 14 residues. Looked up from germline, CDR1 is SGHDT and CDR2 is YYEEEE. The CDR3 region is CASSLLQDTNGYTF. The CDR3, as DNA: TGTGCCAGCAGCCTATTACAGGATACGAATGGCTACACCTTC.

This clone was counted only a few times. V usage is TRBV2 and J usage is TRBJ2-7; possibly TRBD1 or TRBD2 for D (6 bases each). Trimming stripped 8 bases from V and 3 bases from J, with 17 bases between. The CDR3 has 14 residues. Germline CDR1 is SNHLY and CDR2 is FYNNEI. CDR3 sequence reads: CASCCKGGGYEQYF. The CDR3, as DNA: TGTGCCAGCTGTTGTAAGGGGGGAGGCTACGAGCAGTACTTC.

The CDR3 loop reads CASSFSGQETQYF. As DNA, the CDR3 is TGTGCCAGCAGCTTTTCAGGGCAAGAGACCCAGTACTTC. The chain links TRBV7-9 to TRBJ2-5; maybe TRBD1 (5 bases). V lost 3 bases to trimming and J lost 2 bases, with 7 bases between them. The CDR3 covers 13 residues. Germline V lookup: CDR1 SEHNR, CDR2 FQNEAQ (reference sequence).

The chain has TRBV27 and TRBJ1-2, with D unclear. This CDR3 is 14 amino acids long. V was cut by 2 bases and J by 8 bases, with 15 bases left in between. Germline lookup yields CDR1 MNHEY and CDR2 SMNVEV (reference sequence). CDR3 region: CASSLKAASKGYTF. The CDR3 DNA is TGTGCCAGCAGTTTAAAAGCGGCAAGTAAGGGCTACACCTTC.

This clone came up once. V usage is TRBV7-8 and J usage is TRBJ1-1; 10 bases are a match to TRBD1. Germline V gene sequence: CDR1 SGHVS, CDR2 FQNEAQ. The CDR3 runs to 13 residues. The V segment lost 6 bases and the J segment 13 bases; nucleotides outside the gene matches: 11. DNA of the CDR3: TGTGCCAGCAGGCCGCGGACAGGGGGGGTAGGTTTCTTT. This encodes CASRPRTGGVGFF.